The present entry profiles one T cell receptor beta chain with its context. This clonotype was counted many times. This clone's antigen is unknown. Base-call qualities are not available, and no considerably larger clone is one nucleotide away. The protocol used for the library was multiplex PCR. Sequencing relied on an Illumina HiSeq 4000. CDR3 regions were amplified by Arm-PCR with iRepertoire HTBI primers to construct TCR beta libraries. PCR products were gel purified before sequencing. Per the authors' processing: Across samples, approximately 68 TRBV and 14 TRBJ segments were identified and used for gene usage analysis of CDR3 amino acid clonotypes. Filtered high-quality paired reads were merged into contigs using COPE and FqMerger. BLAST was used to align contigs to the IMGT TRBV, TRBD and TRBJ reference genes, and CDR3 was defined following IMGT. Highly expanded clones were defined as clonotypes with a frequency above 0.1%. Shannon entropy served as the measure of repertoire diversity, while the Gini coefficient captured V-J evenness. Public clonotypes were defined as clonotypes shared by more than one individual. The public sequencing data were trimmed at Q25 with fastp and processed into clonotypes with MiXCR by TCRdb, which kept only in-frame beta chains. Records with the same CDR3 protein are collapsed into one entry carrying the most frequent genes and DNA. These V and J calls rely on TCRdb rather than the paper's analysis. The sample yields roughly 260,000 distinct CDR3 sequences; 15% to 20% were counted once. 14% of the sample is taken by the ten largest.

This record belongs to a study of regulatory T cells in long-lasting Graves disease (dated by TCRdb to 2020 to 2022). Some background on the complete study: Newly diagnosed Graves' disease patients had taken antithyroid drugs for less than 3 months. This study used TCR sequencing and RNA sequencing of peripheral blood to compare persistent Graves' disease patients against newly diagnosed Graves' disease patients. The study took place in China and was registered as a clinical trial. A total of around 35 samples underwent TCR sequencing: about 13 from persistent and some 20 from newly diagnosed Graves' disease patients. Study-wide findings and limitations: Sequencing and analysis were restricted to the TCR beta chain. Persistent Graves' disease patients showed lower TCR Shannon entropy and fewer highly expanded clones than newly diagnosed patients, suggesting clonal expansion. Patients with persistent disease shared more public clonotypes (around 3,000) than newly diagnosed patients did (nearly 1,000). Persistent disease showed preferential use of TRBV28, TRBJ1-2 and TRBJ2-5, whereas newly diagnosed disease favored TRBV20-1 and TRBJ2-1. Peripheral blood alone was examined, since thyroid tissue, which constituted the primary lesion, could not be accessed. As a limitation, the authors acknowledged that the small sample size may reduce accuracy.

The germline V gene sets CDR1 to MNHNS and CDR2 to SASEGT. Trimming removed 8 bases from V and 4 bases from J, leaving 12 bases between the germline ends. Spanning cysteine to phenylalanine, the CDR3 consists of 13 amino acids. The retained sequence is limited to the CDR3, 39 bases, with the frame set at the first base. The time point label corresponds to: newly diagnosed GD, antithyroid drugs for less than 3 months. For both TCR sequencing and RNA sequencing, RNA was extracted from PBMCs using TRIzol. Graves' disease was diagnosed according to American Thyroid Association guidelines. Patients were recruited from an endocrinology department in Xi'an, China. From each patient, around 9.3 milliliters of peripheral blood was collected into an EDTA anticoagulant tube. Ficoll Paque Plus density gradient separation was used to isolate PBMCs, and no additional T cell sorting was done. An Agilent 2100 Bioanalyzer and agarose gel were used to check RNA quality, and a NanoDrop 2000 was used to measure RNA concentration.

This sample was also put to use in a study of T cells in Graves' hyperthyroidism and ophthalmopathy. As the second study states: Graves' hyperthyroidism was defined as stable when no progression to ophthalmopathy occurred over 18 months of follow-up. Hyperthyroidism patients were newly diagnosed, had a disease duration of under 2 months, and were aged 18 to 65 years. The study excluded patients with uncontrolled infections, other autoimmune diseases, pregnancy or lactation. Diagnoses were based on clinical symptoms, serum thyroxine and TRAb, thyroid ultrasound and orbital computed tomography. The first round of RT-PCR for the TCR CDR3 was performed with the HTBI primer set and the Qiagen OneStep RT-PCR kit. Most expanded thyroid clonotypes (frequency above 0.001) were also detected in blood, a finding suggesting that blood repertoires may reflect thyroid immune responses. A model built on a 13 V-J signature distinguished ophthalmopathy from stable hyperthyroidism, reaching over 85% sensitivity and around 82% specificity in cross-validation and 80%/75% in testing. In validation, the model predicted progression to ophthalmopathy with around 71% sensitivity and 72% to 75% specificity, a median of 6.5 months before onset. To identify TCR V-J signatures that set the groups apart, the researchers used a discovery cohort of 100 patients, made up of 43 with Graves' ophthalmopathy and about 60 with stable Graves' hyperthyroidism. Whether ophthalmopathy could be predicted prospectively was tested in an independent validation cohort made up of approximately 19 hyperthyroidism patients plus 17 patients who later progressed to ophthalmopathy. The approximately 98 discovery patients were randomly divided into training and test sets at a 7:3 ratio. In addition, the study compared T-cell repertoires in thyroid tissue and in blood from about 6 Graves' hyperthyroidism patients. Once sampling was done, hyperthyroidism patients were given methimazole at a starting dose of 30 mg daily, whereas ophthalmopathy patients were given high-dose intravenous methylprednisolone. Libraries were constructed in a second round of multiplex PCR, after which size selection and purification were performed. Libraries were sequenced paired-end with 100 bp reads on an Illumina HiSeq2000. SOAPnuke was used to process the raw data, removing reads that contained adapters or uncalled bases, had a mean Phred below 15, or lacked an exact match to the constant primer or identifier. COPE v1.2.5 was used to merge the high-quality paired reads, and each unique nucleotide sequence was defined as a clonotype. Clonotypes were aligned to IMGT TRBV, TRBD and TRBJ reference segments using MiTCR v1.1. Only V-J combinations with frequency above 0.0001, covering about 99% of repertoires, were analysed. A TCS score was defined as the ratio between F50 (clonal expansion) and ExV (chaos), using BLOSUM62-based TCRdist between CDR3 peptides within each V-J. Welch's t-statistics and random forest reduced 500 to 650 V-J features to about 13, which were used in a naive Bayes classifier (R e1071). Sample size was not statistically predetermined, and blinding of investigators to group allocation was not performed. TCR Vbeta CDR3 sequencing of around 130 peripheral blood samples (more than 40 ophthalmopathy, some 75 hyperthyroidism and roughly 17 progressor patients) is reported in the paper.

The sample consisted of peripheral blood mononuclear cells (PBMCs), taken at new diagnosis, from a patient treated with antithyroid drugs. The rearrangement joined TRBV6-1 to TRBJ1-5; the D segment could be TRBD1, given 5 matching bases. The receptor was derived from a woman between 25 and 40 years old with Graves disease. Donor details come from another sample of the same person, matched by shared clones. The DNA sequence follows: TGTGCCAGCCAAGACAGCCATAATCAGCCCCAGCATTTT. Its protein is CASQDSHNQPQHF.